This T cell receptor (beta chain) was recovered during a study of OX40 agonist ivuxolimab in advanced cancers. For the wider study: The costimulatory receptor OX40 (CD134) was targeted by ivuxolimab, a fully human IgG2 agonistic monoclonal antibody. Intravenous ivuxolimab was administered to patients every 2 weeks at six dose levels: 0.01, 0.1, 0.3, 1.5, 3 and 10 mg/kg. Among the roughly 50 dose-escalation patients, some 20 had hepatocellular carcinoma, 15 or so melanoma, 9 renal cell carcinoma and 9 head and neck cancer. The dose-escalation cohort was around 84% male with a mean age of about 58 years, ranging from roughly 23 to 90. Prior anti-PD-1, anti-PD-L1 or anti-CTLA-4 therapy was permitted, and 30% to 50% of dose-escalation patients had received checkpoint inhibitors. Partial responses occurred in three dose-escalation patients, of whom one had hepatocellular carcinoma and two had cutaneous melanoma. Peripheral TCRbeta sequencing was intended to test whether TCR sequence diversity was altered and clonal T-cell expansion was caused by ivuxolimab. The monotherapy dose-escalation portion (N ≈ 55 patients) of the phase I ivuxolimab trial is reported in the paper.

The study at large found these results: Which antigens the clonally expanded peripheral T cells were specific for was not determined. Low levels of normalized T-cell clonal expansion were also seen in some patients who did not respond. In the 0.1-3.0 mg/kg groups, partial responders had among the lowest normalized peripheral clonal expansion, particularly in CD8+ T cells. At doses of 0.1 to 3.0 mg/kg, clonal expansion of both CD4+ and CD8+ blood T cells was observed from baseline to week 6. After ivuxolimab, more expanded clones were found on average in CD8+ T cells than in CD4+ T cells.

The CDR1 and CDR2 encoded by the germline V gene are SGHVS and FQNEAQ. Trimming takes 5 bases from V and 6 bases from J, and the germline ends sit 11 bases apart. The CDR3 contains 12 residues, cysteine and phenylalanine counted. Only the CDR3 region is kept as DNA, spanning 36 bases read in frame from base 1. Genomic DNA was isolated from the sorted cells so that the TCRbeta CDR3 region could be sequenced. TCRbeta CDR3 regions were sequenced using the immunoSEQ Assay. This immuneACCESS table, as held by TCRdb, lists in-frame sequences with V and J called but not all clones. Of the missing ones, under half trace to an unresolved V gene in checked studies; the others have no known cause. The sample table shows roughly 81,000 clones, and 85% to 95% are seen once. The biggest ten clones account for 11% of the sample. As concerns this clone: Its binding antigen is unknown. Per-base quality was not reported, and no clone a single base away is much larger than it.

Patients with a history of autoimmune disease or receiving systemic immunosuppression were excluded from the trial. In every dose cohort, peripheral blood was drawn for TCR sequencing at baseline, cycle 4 day 1, and cycle 7 day 1. Samples were obtained from an open-label, multicenter, first-in-human phase I dose-escalation trial of ivuxolimab. The trial enrolled adults with locally advanced or metastatic head and neck squamous cell, hepatocellular, melanoma or renal cell carcinoma. Before TCR sequencing, CD4+ and CD8+ T cells were separately sorted from peripheral blood. The chain is encoded by TRBV7-8 joined to TRBJ2-7, and TRBD1 may be the D gene, going by 6 matching bases. Source: CD4+ or CD8+ T cells sorted from blood, taken in a trial of the OX40 agonist ivuxolimab. The clonotype comes from an adult with an advanced solid tumor such as melanoma, head and neck, liver or kidney cancer. The nucleotides are TGTGCCAGCAGCCCAGGGGCCTCCGAGCAGTACTTC. This codes for CASSPGASEQYF. The CDR3 plus the reference TRBV7-8 and TRBJ2-7 genes for the other parts give the full variable domain: GAGVSQSPRYKVAKRGQDVALRCDPISGHVSLFWYQQALGQGPEFLTYFQNEAQLDKSGLPSDRFFAERPEGSVSTLKIQRTQQEDSAVYLCASSPGASEQYFGPGTRLTVT.